This T cell receptor beta chain was captured by sequencing in a study of T cells after yellow fever vaccination. Study in general: Preparation of fractions with low cell numbers was performed using SMART-Seq v4 Ultra Low Input. Findings and limits, study-wide: Abundant bulk-population clonotypes could contaminate the FACS-sorted repertoires.

A process of 5'RACE template switching, which added a universal primer site and UMIs, was used to make TCR cDNA. TCRdb itself ran the 5' RACE reads through MiXCR, one entry per CDR3 protein. The sample lists some 560,000 distinct CDR3 sequences, around 17% occurring once. As for this clonotype: What it recognizes is unknown.

The V and J ends lost 10 bases and 4 bases, in that order; junction bases with no gene match: 4. CDR3 length: 14 amino acids. The receptor comes from a man between 18 and 35 years old who received the YFV17D yellow fever vaccine. This chain links TRBV12-3 or TRBV12-4 with TRBJ2-5; 15 bases align to TRBD2. Sequenced material: PBMCs, taken 4 to 5 days after the first yellow fever vaccination. CDR3 DNA sequence: TGTGCCACGCGGACTAGCGGGGGGGCAGAGACCCAGTACTTC. It is translated as CATRTSGGAETQYF.